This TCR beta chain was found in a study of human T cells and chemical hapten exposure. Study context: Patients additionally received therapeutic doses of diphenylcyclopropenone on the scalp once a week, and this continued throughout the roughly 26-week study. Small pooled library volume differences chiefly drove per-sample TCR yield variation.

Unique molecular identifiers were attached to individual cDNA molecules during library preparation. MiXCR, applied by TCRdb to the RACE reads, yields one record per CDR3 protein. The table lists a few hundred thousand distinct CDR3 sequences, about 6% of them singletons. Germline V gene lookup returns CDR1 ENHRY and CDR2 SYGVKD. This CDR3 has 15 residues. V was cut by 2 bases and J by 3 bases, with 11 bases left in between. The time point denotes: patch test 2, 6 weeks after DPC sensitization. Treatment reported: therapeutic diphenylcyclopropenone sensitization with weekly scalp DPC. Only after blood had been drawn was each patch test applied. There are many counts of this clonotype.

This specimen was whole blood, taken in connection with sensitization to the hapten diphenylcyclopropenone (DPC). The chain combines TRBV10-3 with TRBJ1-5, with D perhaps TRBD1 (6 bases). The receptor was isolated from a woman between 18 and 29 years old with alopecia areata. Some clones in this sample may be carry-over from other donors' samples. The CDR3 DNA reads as TGTGCCATCAGTGAGAGGCAGGGGATCAATCAGCCCCAGCATTTT. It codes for CAISERQGINQPQHF.